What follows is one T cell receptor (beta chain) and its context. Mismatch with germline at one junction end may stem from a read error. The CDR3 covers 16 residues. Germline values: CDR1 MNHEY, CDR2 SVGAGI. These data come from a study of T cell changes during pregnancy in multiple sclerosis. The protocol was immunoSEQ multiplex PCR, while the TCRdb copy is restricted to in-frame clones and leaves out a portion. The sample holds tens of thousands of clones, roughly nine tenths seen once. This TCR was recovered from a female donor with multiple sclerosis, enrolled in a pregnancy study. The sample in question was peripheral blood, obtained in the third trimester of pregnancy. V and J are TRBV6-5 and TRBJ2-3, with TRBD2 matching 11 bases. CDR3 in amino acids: CVSSYSTSGSPDTQYF. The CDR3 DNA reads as TGTGTCAGCAGTTACAGCACTAGCGGGAGCCCAGATACGCAGTATTTT.